Described below is a single T cell receptor (beta chain) sequence and its context. The target antigen is unknown. The data stem from a study of radiation and T cells in renal cell carcinoma. Study as a whole: Nephrectomy followed 15 Gy stereotactic body radiation by 4 weeks.

General study results and limits: Baseline intratumoral clonotype presence is unknown without pretreatment biopsies. Top tumor clonotypes rose in blood 2 weeks post-radiation, then contracted.

Sequenced by immunoSEQ multiplex PCR; TCRdb stores in-frame clones only, minus some. Of roughly 49,000 clones detected, about 80% appear once; the ten largest clones hold under 30%. The time point denotes: blood 2 weeks post-SBRT. Treatment of the sample: 15 Gy SBRT to primary tumor, nephrectomy 4 weeks later. Blood was sampled at baseline, 2 weeks and 4 weeks after SBRT. Here the sequenced sample was blood, taken from a patient whose treatment included radiotherapy and nephrectomy. The source of this sequence is an older woman with renal cell carcinoma.

The CDR3 here is CASSLRSAETQYF. The CDR3 DNA follows: TGTGCCAGCAGTTTAAGGTCCGCGGAGACCCAGTACTTC. The chain recombines TRBV27 with TRBJ2-5; D not certain. CDR1 and CDR2 from the germline V gene are MNHEY and SMNVEV (reference sequence). The CDR3 runs to 13 residues. V lost 2 bases, J lost 5 bases, and 9 bases lay in between.